The TCR beta chain described here comes from a study of regulatory T cells in long-lasting Graves disease. Whole-study context: Under 3 months of antithyroid drugs had been taken by newly diagnosed Graves' patients. Study conclusions and caveats: Graves' patients with persistent disease showed TCR diversity lower than patients newly diagnosed.

Sequencing libraries for TCR beta were prepared with iRepertoire HTBI primers and Arm-PCR of CDR3 regions. TCRdb independently ran MiXCR on the multiplex PCR reads; one entry per CDR3 protein. The table has about 450,000 distinct CDR3 sequences, about a sixth seen once. This clonotype was found a few times. The antigen remains undetermined. Regarding time point: newly diagnosed GD, antithyroid drugs for less than 3 months. RNA from PBMCs was the source of the TCR library. The CDR3 runs 14 residues. In germline, CDR1 is MDHEN, CDR2 SYDVKM. V lost 5 bases, J lost 5 bases, and 15 bases lay in between. These data also formed part of another study, on T cells in Graves' hyperthyroidism and ophthalmopathy. From that second work: HTBI primers were employed in a first-round RT-PCR of the TCR CDR3.

Sample: peripheral blood mononuclear cells (PBMCs), taken at new diagnosis, from a patient treated with antithyroid drugs. This rearrangement joins TRBV28 to TRBJ1-1; a possible D gene is TRBD1 (5 bases). The TCR comes from a woman in her twenties or thirties with Graves disease. Here the CDR3 DNA reads TGTGCCAGCAGTCTAGGGACCTCGGCGACTGAAGCTTTCTTT. Translation gives CASSLGTSATEAFF. Full variable domain (missing parts from reference TRBV28 and TRBJ1-1): DVKVTQSSRYLVKRTGEKVFLECVQDMDHENMFWYRQDPGLGLRLIYFSYDVKMKEKGDIPEGYSVSREKKERFSLILESASTNQTSMYLCASSLGTSATEAFFGQGTRLTVV.